The present T cell receptor (beta chain) was sequenced within a study of T cells in Graves' hyperthyroidism and ophthalmopathy. Overall study results and limits: Model output signaled ophthalmopathy a median roughly 6.1 months ahead of onset.

If no ophthalmopathy progression occurred within 18 months, Graves' hyperthyroidism was stable. Diagnoses were made from clinical symptoms, serum measures (thyroxine and TRAb), thyroid ultrasound and orbital computed tomography. RNA transcripts served as the template for amplifying TCR beta CDR3 regions. HTBI primers were employed in a first-round RT-PCR of the TCR CDR3. A single record per CDR3 protein comes from TCRdb applying MiXCR to the multiplex PCR reads. The data hold approximately 480,000 distinct CDR3 sequences, with less than 25% observed a single time. The V and J ends lost 3 bases and 2 bases, in that order; junction bases with no gene match: 6. CDR1 is MRHNA, CDR2 SNTAGT, per germline. This CDR3 is built from 15 residues. This clonotype was seen many times. Antigen: not known.

V usage is TRBV6-4 and J usage is TRBJ2-5; TRBD2 matches at 7 bases. This sequence originates from a man between 18 and 29 years old with Graves' hyperthyroidism. The specimen sequenced was blood. DNA for the CDR3: TGTGCCAGCAGTGAAGAGGCTAGCGGACAAGAGACCCAGTACTTC. Encoded protein: CASSEEASGQETQYF.